Following are 5 T cell receptor beta chains from one sample sequenced in a study of CD8+ T cells in alopecia areata. Lesional scalp punch biopsies and peripheral blood were collected from alopecia areata patients. Once RNA had been extracted, it was reverse transcribed into cDNA to act as the sequencing template. Sequencing used immunoSEQ multiplex PCR; TCRdb keeps in-frame clones, though not all of them. The table has more than 8,500 clones, roughly three fifths seen once. The sample was skin. Receptor source: a human donor with alopecia areata.

This rearrangement joins TRBV28 to TRBJ2-7; perhaps TRBD1 as D (6 bases). This CDR3 has 14 residues. Germline V gene sequence: CDR1 MDHEN, CDR2 SYDVKM. Trimming took off 3 bases at V and 1 base at J, with 10 bases between the two ends. CDR3 DNA: TGTGCCAGCAGTTTGGGGGCCCCATCCTACGAGCAGTACTTC. Amino acid sequence: CASSLGAPSYEQYF.

This clone has just a few counts. The chain couples TRBV7-2 to TRBJ2-2; D gene uncertain. The germline V gene encodes CDR1 SGHTA and CDR2 FQGNSA. The germline V and J ends were trimmed by 7 bases and 2 bases, with 11 bases remaining between them. CDR3 length: 14 residues. In DNA form, the CDR3 reads TGTGCCAGCACCCCACCTGTAAACACCGGGGAGCTGTTTTTT. Protein sequence: CASTPPVNTGELFF.

This chain links TRBV7-9 with TRBJ2-1; 11 bases are shared with TRBD2. CDR1 SEHNR and CDR2 FQNEAQ come from the germline V gene (reference sequence). This CDR3 region has 17 residues. J lost 0 bases, V lost 2 bases, and 3 bases had no gene match. The CDR3 reads CASSLTSGGRSYNEQFF. The CDR3 DNA is TGTGCCAGCAGCTTAACTAGCGGGGGACGCTCCTACAATGAGCAGTTCTTC.

A single count supports this clone. The chain couples TRBV12-5 to TRBJ2-3; 12 bases are a match to TRBD2. J gave up 6 bases and V 7 bases, and 8 bases lay outside the gene matches. The CDR3 runs to 15 residues. Germline lookup yields CDR1 LGHNT and CDR2 FRNRAP. For the CDR3, the DNA is TGTGCTAGTGACCTAGCGGGAGGGCCGGCTGATACGCAGTATTTT. Translating it yields CASDLAGGPADTQYF.

CDR3 nucleotide sequence: TGTGCCAGCAGCTTGCTGAAACGATTCACAGATACGCAGTATTTT. The encoded protein is CASSLLKRFTDTQYF. The rearrangement joins TRBV7-2 to TRBJ2-3; no clear D gene. The V gene lost 3 bases and the J gene lost 2 bases, with 12 bases spanning the gap. Germline assignment: CDR1 SGHTA and CDR2 FQGNSA. CDR3 length: 15 amino acids. The full variable domain, rest sourced from reference TRBV7-2 and TRBJ2-3, is GAGVSQSPSNKVTEKGKDVELRCDPISGHTALYWYRQSLGQGLEFLIYFQGNSAPDKSGLPSDRFSAERTGGSVSTLTIQRTQQEDSAVYLCASSLLKRFTDTQYFGPGTRLTVL.